This paragraph covers one T cell receptor (beta chain) sequence. Antigen: not known. The data derive from a study of response to subunit inactivated influenza vaccine. TCRdb reanalysed the RT-PCR reads using MiXCR and keeps one entry per CDR3 protein. The table shows 150,000 to 200,000 distinct CDR3 sequences, with about a tenth occurring only once. Study conclusions and caveats: Few new T cells, the authors suggested, are recruited by each seasonal influenza vaccination.

Germline CDR1 reads SGHAT; CDR2 reads FQNNGV. Trimming removed 5 bases at V and 4 bases at J, with 11 bases between. The CDR3 contains 13 residues. The sequence came from a man aged 45-65 years who received an inactivated influenza vaccine. The chain has TRBV11-2 and TRBJ1-2; D perhaps matches TRBD1 (5 bases). The sample in question was non-naive T cells sorted from PBMCs, obtained roughly 47 days after vaccination. CDR3: CASSPDISYGYTF. DNA for the CDR3: TGTGCCAGCAGCCCGGACATATCCTATGGCTACACCTTC.